This TCR beta chain was sequenced during a study of cytomegalovirus exposure and HLA in healthy donors (dated by TCRdb to 2017 to 2019). A note on the overall study: An earlier analysis of several hundred of the donors reported over 250 Gb of sequence data and around 110 million unique TCR beta sequences obtained from about 179 million T cells. An early release covering 550 to 650 HLA-typed donors comprised approximately 290 gigabases of sequencing data and tens of millions of unique TCR sequences. The genetic ancestry cluster associated with self-reported Caucasian donors included approximately 85% of the roughly 400 genotyped donors. The study aimed to test whether cataloging public T cell receptors could reveal signatures of past pathogen exposure. Using immunosequencing, the study profiled T cell repertoires from 500 to 800 subjects and related those repertoires to cytomegalovirus serostatus. Besides the first cohort of roughly 700 subjects, a separate validation cohort made up of roughly 120 different subjects was used. High-throughput TCR immunosequencing, statistical association of individual TCRs with disease status, and machine learning were combined to predict cytomegalovirus infection status. A later analysis re-examined previously published TCR beta repertoires from around 670 donors and added high-resolution HLA genotyping to investigate patterns of TCR occurrence. Rather than using new phenotypic data, the later analysis identified candidate immune exposures from TCR beta sequences and from how often those sequences occurred across donors. To decide whether each TCR beta V gene segment behaved as functional or pseudogenic, an earlier analysis of over 500 of the donors relied on high-throughput TCR beta sequencing. Donor age, sex, ethnicity and CMV serostatus were compiled alongside the repertoire data. In a later genetic analysis, genome-wide SNP genotypes for 398 of the 666 donors were used, and that subset was treated as a discovery cohort. All discovery cohort repertoires had been generated using a single sequencing platform. HLA typing covered class I and class II loci at four-digit resolution. Typing coverage differed by locus: A, B, C, DRB1 and DQB1 were typed in about 620-640 donors, DQA1 in roughly 500, DPA1 in 600 to 610, and DPB1 in 450 to 490. Several DR-DQ haplotypes were handled as single units for association and clustering because linkage in the cohort was strong. Among around 400 genotyped donors of the cohort, an average of roughly 240,000 unique TCR beta nucleotide sequences were sequenced per donor, approximately 20% of them non-productive. Study-wide findings and limitations: The cohort was sequenced for TCR beta chains only, and without alpha or paired-chain data the features that could be detected were limited. Roughly uniform sequencing depth across donors was assumed in presence/absence analyses, although this assumption may not hold. A later analysis reported that several top co-occurrence clusters appeared linked to parvovirus B19, influenza, CMV and Epstein-Barr virus. In a later analysis, about 16,000 TCR beta sequences were associated with specific HLA alleles at a false discovery rate of 0.05. Some IMGT-functional V segments, including TRBV6-2 and TRBV6-3, could not be distinguished by the 87-base-pair reads and were therefore excluded. In the study, some 160 TCR beta chains were listed as associated with cytomegalovirus. In a later analysis, the rate of TCR association differed among HLA loci, with DRB1 alleles having the most associated TCRs and HLA-C alleles having the fewest. It was suggested by the authors that the approach could potentially be generalized to other disease states and immunological phenotypes. In both the original and validation cohorts, the classifier was reported to diagnose cytomegalovirus status with high specificity and sensitivity. In an earlier analysis of about 540 of the donors, most TCR beta V segments were observed in productive rearrangements about 90% or about 30% of the time, broadly matching IMGT annotations. A few of the identified cytomegalovirus-associated TCR beta chains were confirmed in vitro to be specific for cytomegalovirus antigens. In a later genetic analysis, fewer N-insertions in productive TCRs were reported among donors in an Asian-associated ancestry cluster than the 666-donor mean. Immune exposure information for the cohort was limited to CMV serostatus. Most CMV-associated TCR beta chains appeared to be HLA-restricted in a later analysis, and the HLA associations seemed to be driven largely by CMV exposure. While some public TCRs were present in many individuals, most TCR sequences turned up only very rarely across donors. Because HLA typing was unavailable for some donors at each locus, only the typed subset was used in association tests. In a later genetic analysis, a missense DCLRE1C variant was associated with V-gene and J-gene trimming of TCR beta chains, and the association was replicated in an independent cohort. In a later analysis, HLA-associated TCR beta chains were found to be more clonally expanded and to have lower generation probabilities than equally common non-associated chains. A cluster of highly shared sequence variants was judged likely to be a technical artifact of the sequencing pipeline. Roughly 15 rarely observed V segments, including chromosome 9 orphons, were excluded from the earlier analysis of several hundred of the donors because counts were too low. Assigning TCR associations to individual alleles was difficult when HLA alleles, especially DR and DQ, strongly co-occurred. Correlated functional status among segregating V segments might be attributable to linkage disequilibrium, but an unknown experimental factor could not be ruled out. A further reported finding was that TCR beta sequences accurately predicted the HLA-A and HLA-B alleles for most subjects in the first cohort.

The library was generated by the immunoSEQ multiplex PCR assay. A mixture of 60 forward primers for TCR Vbeta segments and 13 reverse primers for TCR Jbeta segments was used in the multiplex PCR. Amplification of the CDR3 region of rearranged TCR beta genes was performed with a multiplex PCR assay on genomic DNA. The Illumina HiSeq System was used to sequence the amplified TCR beta libraries as 87-base-pair reads. As for how the authors treated the data: In a later analysis, some 80 million unique TCR beta chains were counted across the roughly 610 repertoires, and roughly 11 million of these chains were shared by at least two donors. Raw reads were error-corrected and collapsed into unique sequences with a nearest-neighbor algorithm that merged closely related sequences to remove PCR and sequencing errors. To assign V, D and J gene segments, CDR3 sequences were aligned to IMGT reference sequences. For a sequence to be retained, a match of at least six nucleotides to both a V gene segment and a J gene segment was required. Rearrangements were classified as productive when the CDR3 lacked stop codons and remained in frame with V and J, and all other rearrangements were classified as non-productive. CDR3 was defined by IMGT convention, running from the second conserved V-encoded cysteine to the conserved J-encoded phenylalanine. The earlier analysis of about 590 of the donors excluded sequences that lacked an unambiguous match to a single V gene segment. In an earlier analysis of 500 to 750 of the donors, V segments were called functional above 56.7% productive rearrangements and were called segregating when the between-donor standard deviation exceeded 5%. To diagnose cytomegalovirus status from the catalog of TCR beta chain sequences, a statistical classification framework was built. V and J gene assignment, in a later analysis, came from comparing TCR nucleotide sequences with IMGT/GENE-DB human TR gene sequences. In a later analysis, CDR3 sequences and most-parsimonious VDJ recombination scenarios were assigned using the TCRdist pipeline. In a later analysis, every TCR beta chain was defined by the combination of its CDR3 amino acid sequence and its V-gene family, and reads without a unique V-gene family were dropped. In a later analysis, fewer than 600 highly shared, low-generation-probability nucleotide sequences were removed to address suspected cross-contamination and a sequencing artifact. For each public chain, a later analysis derived a clonal expansion index from normalized ranks of inferred template counts within each repertoire. In a later analysis, generation probabilities were computed using a VDJ recombination model fitted to out-of-frame rearrangements, and the results were checked against IGoR. A later analysis scored TCR-TCR, TCR-HLA and TCR-CMV co-occurrence with hypergeometric tests, applying a repertoire-size bias correction to TCR pairs. False discovery rates were estimated in a later analysis by permuting HLA or CMV assignments 20 times. In a later analysis, co-occurring TCRs were grouped using DBSCAN, and TCRdist sequence similarity was added for clustering within HLA-allele-positive subsets. Repertoires with fewer than 30,000 or more than 120,000 public chains were left out of co-occurrence clustering, as were five repertoires with anomalous nucleotide sharing. The immuneACCESS repertoire file appears here via TCRdb, limited to in-frame rearrangements. These files lack a portion of the clones; in checked studies, under half of the deficit traces to unresolved V genes, and the cause of the others is not known. D and trimming come from the DNA, and the V and J calls and clone size come from that table. A total of about 100,000 clones appear in this sample, 63% of them only once. The leading ten clones occupy about 4.3% of the sample.

The cohort was made up of under 800 healthy bone marrow donors. All cohort members were sampled while nominally healthy, although unrecorded immune exposures were likely present. CMV serostatus was recorded as positive for about 300 and negative for 352 of the 666 cohort members, whereas no CMV serostatus was recorded for the donor in question. A peripheral blood sample was provided by each donor, and peripheral blood mononuclear cells were used for TCR beta sequencing. Genomic DNA extraction from the blood cell samples was performed with the Qiagen DNeasy Blood Extraction Kit. Reading the germline V gene gives CDR1 SGHVS and CDR2 FQNEAQ. From the cysteine up to the phenylalanine, the CDR3 has a length of 17 residues. Only CDR3 DNA is held: 51 bases, read in frame from base 1. At the junction V is shortened by 2 bases and J by 2 bases, with 16 bases in between. As to this clone: No cognate antigen has been identified for it. Base qualities are not recorded, but no much larger clone differs from it by a single base.

This TCR was recovered from a human donor in good health. This sequence uses TRBV7-8 and TRBJ2-1; a tentative D call is TRBD1 (5 bases match). The sequenced sample was PBMCs. The nucleotides are TGTGCCAGCAGCTTATGGGGCAGGCCGGCGGCCTACAATGAGCAGTTCTTC. Its translation reads: CASSLWGRPAAYNEQFF. The CDR3, completed at both ends by the reference TRBV7-8 and TRBJ2-1 genes, gives the full variable domain GAGVSQSPRYKVAKRGQDVALRCDPISGHVSLFWYQQALGQGPEFLTYFQNEAQLDKSGLPSDRFFAERPEGSVSTLKIQRTQQEDSAVYLCASSLWGRPAAYNEQFFGPGTRLTVL.